This T cell receptor (beta chain) emerged from a study of blood T cell repertoires in COVID-19. Germline lookup yields CDR1 MNHEY and CDR2 SMNVEV (reference sequence). Losses at the gene ends were 4 bases for V and 4 bases for J; bases not matched to a gene: 9. This CDR3 region has 17 residues. Some clones are missing from TCRdb's copy, which holds only in-frame ones; the method was immunoSEQ multiplex PCR. The sample holds more than 300,000 clones, under 90% seen once. This clone was found once. Participants' reported clinical history set cohort assignment. Two negative PCRs, clearance, or symptom resolution had been documented for recovered Cohort 3 donors.

The chain joins TRBV27 to TRBJ1-4, with 10 bases aligning to TRBD1. This receptor was identified in a woman between 18 and 29 years old who had recovered from COVID-19. The sequencing input was PBMCs or T cells enriched from blood (not recorded which). As DNA, the CDR3 is TGTGCCAGCAGTTCGGGACAGGGGCCCCCTTTTAATGAAAAACTGTTTTTT. Translation: CASSSGQGPPFNEKLFF.